This paragraph reports one T cell receptor (beta chain). Its cognate antigen is unknown. CDR3 length: 14 amino acids. V lost 4 bases to trimming and J lost 3 bases; unmatched junction nucleotides: 6. Germline V gene lookup returns CDR1 SNHLY and CDR2 FYNNEI. This table comes from immunoSEQ multiplex PCR, and its TCRdb copy is limited to in-frame clones, with some not included. The table lists 150,000 to 200,000 clones, around 80% of them singletons. These data belong to a study of cytomegalovirus exposure and HLA in healthy donors. As for the study in general: The same platform used for the 600 to 750 first-cohort repertoires was also used for the 95 to 150 validation repertoires, as a later analysis reported. Study-level points and caveats: Reportedly, cytomegalovirus status was diagnosed with high sensitivity and specificity. In vitro assays verified that a few CMV-associated chains recognized CMV antigens specifically. Some TCR beta chains (roughly 150 of them) were listed as cytomegalovirus-associated.

The TCR sequence derives from a woman younger than 45 in good health and CMV-seronegative. The genes are TRBV2 and TRBJ2-7; 7 nucleotides line up with TRBD1. The sequenced sample consisted of PBMCs. Here the CDR3 reads CASSAGQIIYEQYF. As DNA, the CDR3 is TGTGCCAGCAGTGCGGGACAGATTATCTACGAGCAGTACTTC.